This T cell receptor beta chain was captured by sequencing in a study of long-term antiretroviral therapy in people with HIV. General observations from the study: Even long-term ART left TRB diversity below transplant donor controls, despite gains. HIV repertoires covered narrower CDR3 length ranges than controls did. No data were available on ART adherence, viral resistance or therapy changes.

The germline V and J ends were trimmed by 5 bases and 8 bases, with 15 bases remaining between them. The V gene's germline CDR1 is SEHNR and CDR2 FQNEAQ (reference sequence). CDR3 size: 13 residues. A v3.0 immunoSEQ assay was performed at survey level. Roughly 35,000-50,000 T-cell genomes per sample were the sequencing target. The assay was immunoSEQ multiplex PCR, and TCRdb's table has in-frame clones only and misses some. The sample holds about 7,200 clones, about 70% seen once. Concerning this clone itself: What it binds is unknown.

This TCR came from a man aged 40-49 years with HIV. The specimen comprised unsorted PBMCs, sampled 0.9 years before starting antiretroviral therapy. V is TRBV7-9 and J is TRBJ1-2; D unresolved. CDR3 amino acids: CASSPGLLAGYTF. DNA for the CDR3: TGTGCCAGCAGCCCCGGACTGCTGGCAGGCTACACCTTC. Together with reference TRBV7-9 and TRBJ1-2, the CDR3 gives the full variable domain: DTGVSQNPRHKITKRGQNVTFRCDPISEHNRLYWYRQTLGQGPEFLTYFQNEAQLEKSRLLSDRFSAERPKGSFSTLEIQRTEQGDSAMYLCASSPGLLAGYTFGSGTRLTVV.